This entry lists 2 T cell receptor beta chains sequenced from one sample in a study of molecular identifiers for immune sequencing clone quantification. Using its own MiXCR run on the PCR reads, TCRdb lists one record per CDR3 protein. This table has fewer than 350,000 distinct CDR3 sequences, about a fifth appearing once. Specimen: naive CD8+ T cells from blood, with Jurkat cell RNA spiked in. As to subset: FACS-sorted CD8+CD4-CCR7+CD45RA+ naive T cells. Receptor source: a human donor in good health. Some libraries in this study had Jurkat cell RNA spiked in.

This clonotype was seen at least ten times. The chain employs TRBV5-1 and TRBJ2-2; D tentatively fits TRBD1 or TRBD2 (6 bases each). Germline CDR1 reads SGHRS; CDR2 reads YFSETQ. CDR3 length: 16 amino acids. V lost 1 base, J lost 17 bases, and 27 bases lay in between. CDR3 DNA: TGCGCCAGCAGCTTGAGGGGGACTCCGAACACCGGAGAGCCCTTTTTT. Translation gives CASSLRGTPNTGEPFF.

This clonotype was counted many times. The chain has TRBV3-1 and TRBJ2-3; D uncertain. The CDR3 extends over 16 amino acids. CDR1 LGHDT and CDR2 YNNKEL come from the germline V gene (reference sequence). Trimming stripped 0 bases from V and 2 bases from J, with 12 bases between. The CDR3 DNA is TGTGCCAGCAGCCAAGATTTCGGACGGACCACAGATACGCAGTATTTT. Protein sequence: CASSQDFGRTTDTQYF.